Below, 11 T cell receptor beta chains from the same sample are listed, as sequenced in a study of cytomegalovirus exposure and HLA in healthy donors. PCR primers comprised 60 Vbeta and 13 Jbeta primers. Generated by immunoSEQ multiplex PCR, the TCRdb table keeps only in-frame clones and is missing some. The sample shows around 200,000 clones, less than 80% of them seen only once. Sequencing was done on a sample of PBMCs. All receptors come from a woman aged 25 to 39 in good health and CMV-seropositive.

V gene TRBV5-1 combines with J gene TRBJ2-6; 7 bases fit TRBD1. The CDR3 contains 19 residues. The germline V gene encodes CDR1 SGHRS and CDR2 YFSETQ. Unmatched junction bases numbered 13, after V lost 4 bases and J lost 0 bases. The DNA for the CDR3 is TGCGCCAGCAGCAGAACTCCGGGACAGCCGATCTCTGGGGCCAACGTCCTGACTTTC. It codes for CASSRTPGQPISGANVLTF.

The chain is built from TRBV10-2 and TRBJ2-7, with a possible D match to TRBD2 (5 bases). Trimming took off 3 bases at V and 1 base at J, with 10 bases between the two ends. This CDR3 comprises 14 residues. Germline V gene data show CDR1 as WSHSY and CDR2 as SAAADI. The CDR3 DNA reads as TGCGCCAGCAGTGACCATGGAGGATCCTACGAGCAGTACTTC. It yields the protein CASSDHGGSYEQYF.

This chain connects TRBV30 to TRBJ1-6; 9 positions match TRBD1. The V gene's germline CDR1 is GTSNPN and CDR2 SVGIG (reference sequence). V lost 5 bases and J lost 5; bases outside the gene matches: 16. This CDR3 comprises 18 residues. The CDR3 bases are TGTGCCTGGTCGCCCCGCGGGACAGGGCTGGGAAATAATTCACCCCTCCACTTT. Protein: CAWSPRGTGLGNNSPLHF.

V and J are TRBV2 and TRBJ2-7; no firm D call. In germline, CDR1 is SNHLY, CDR2 FYNNEI. Trimming pared 4 bases from V and 1 base from J, leaving 8 bases between. The CDR3 totals 13 residues. CDR3 amino acids: CASSVPQSYEQYF. CDR3 nucleotide sequence: TGTGCCAGCAGTGTCCCCCAGTCCTACGAGCAGTACTTC.

V is TRBV30 and J is TRBJ1-2; a weak D match, TRBD1 (5 bases). CDR1 is GTSNPN, CDR2 SVGIG, per germline (reference sequence). The CDR3 has 14 amino acids. The germline V and J ends were trimmed by 4 bases and 0 bases, with 12 bases remaining between them. The CDR3 coding sequence is TGTGCCTGGACCCGACAGCTTACTAACTATGGCTACACCTTC. Amino acids: CAWTRQLTNYGYTF.

V is TRBV11-3 and J is TRBJ2-7; weak D call: TRBD2 (5 bases). Germline CDR1 SGHNT, CDR2 YENEEA. The CDR3 loop spans 15 amino acids. Between the trimmed V and J ends, which lost 2 bases and 2 bases, there was a span of 13 bases. The CDR3 DNA sequence: TGTGCCAGCAGCTTATCCTCGGGAACCCCCTACGAGCAGTACTTC. Amino acids: CASSLSSGTPYEQYF.

The V call is TRBV9, the J call TRBJ1-1; the match to TRBD1 covers 9 bases. With V trimmed by 3 bases and J by 4 bases, 4 bases remained unmatched. CDR3 length equals 14 residues. CDR1 and CDR2 (germline): SGDLS, YYNGEE. DNA of the CDR3: TGTGCCAGCAGCGCACAGGGGGCTAGCACTGAAGCTTTCTTT. This encodes CASSAQGASTEAFF.

This chain connects TRBV10-3 to TRBJ2-7; 7 nucleotides align to TRBD1. Germline V gene lookup returns CDR1 ENHRY and CDR2 SYGVKD. The V gene end was trimmed by 10 bases and the J gene end by 0 bases; junction bases not matched to a gene: 6. CDR3 length: 13 residues. In DNA, the CDR3 is TGTGCCACCAAGGGGGCAGTCTCCTACGAGCAGTACTTC. Its protein product is CATKGAVSYEQYF.

This clone is a singleton in its sample. The chain has TRBV4-3 and TRBJ2-3; D is perhaps TRBD2 (6 bases). This CDR3 contains 16 residues. CDR1 and CDR2 (germline): LGHNA, YSLEER. Trimming removed 1 base from V and 0 bases from J, with 11 bases in between. The CDR3 region has the DNA TGCGCCAGCAGCCAAGGGGTGGACTACAGCACAGATACGCAGTATTTT. Amino acid sequence: CASSQGVDYSTDTQYF.

The CDR3 region has the DNA TGTGCCAGCAGCTTGGCAAGGACAGTGAACACTGAAGCTTTCTTT. It encodes CASSLARTVNTEAFF. The V call is TRBV5-6, the J call TRBJ1-1, with D perhaps matching TRBD1 (6 bases). Germline CDR1 and CDR2: SGHDT and YYEEEE. This CDR3 is 15 amino acids long. Between the trimmed V and J ends, which lost 0 bases and 0 bases, there was a span of 9 bases.

With regard to this clone: A junction end diverges from the germline sequence, so it may reflect a read error. V and J are TRBV6-5 and TRBJ2-7; 9 bases fit TRBD2. The CDR3 is 15 amino acids. Germline loops: CDR1 MNHEY, CDR2 SVGAGI. The DNA of the CDR3 is TGTGCCAGCAGTTACGCCGGGACTAGCTCCCACGAGCAGTACTTC. As protein: CASSYAGTSSHEQYF.